Each of the 24 T cell receptor beta chains below was sequenced from the same sample in a study of blood T cell repertoires in COVID-19. Assay used: immunoSEQ multiplex PCR; TCRdb lists only in-frame clones, some missing. The sample holds around 200,000 clones, about 84% seen once. The specimen was PBMCs or T cells enriched from blood (not recorded which). The receptors were gathered from a woman in her 40s with acute COVID-19.

This clone was found once. Other DNA sequences in this sample translate to the same CDR3. The CDR3 nucleotides read TGTGCCAGTAACAGGGTGAACACTGAAGCTTTCTTT. Protein sequence: CASNRVNTEAFF. V is TRBV2 and J is TRBJ1-1, with TRBD1 as a possible D gene (6 bases). The CDR3 is made up of 12 amino acids. V shed 9 bases and J shed 0 bases, with 8 bases lying between them. CDR1 is SNHLY, CDR2 FYNNEI, per germline.

This clone has ten or more counts. J is TRBJ2-7 and V is TRBV19; 8 bases map to TRBD1. Germline lookup yields CDR1 LNHDA and CDR2 SQIVND (reference sequence). Trimming took 6 bases from V and 9 from J; bases not matched to a gene: 13. The CDR3 runs to 14 residues. This CDR3 is CASSRDRGKGWQYF. CDR3 DNA sequence: TGTGCCAGTAGCCGTGACAGGGGCAAAGGTTGGCAGTACTTC.

The V and J genes are TRBV13 and TRBJ1-4, with D uncertain. Germline loops: CDR1 PRHDT, CDR2 FYEKMQ (reference sequence). The CDR3 is 15 residues long. Trimming removed 3 bases at V and 3 bases at J, with 11 bases between. CDR3 in DNA: TGTGCCAGCAGCTTGGGAGGTGGCGCTAATGAAAAACTGTTTTTT. Its protein is CASSLGGGANEKLFF. Supplemented by reference TRBV13 and TRBJ1-4, the full variable domain reads AAGVIQSPRHLIKEKRETATLKCYPIPRHDTVYWYQQGPGQDPQFLISFYEKMQSDKGSIPDRFSAQQFSDYHSELNMSSLELGDSALYFCASSLGGGANEKLFFGSGTQLSVL.

This chain connects TRBV28 to TRBJ2-2; TRBD2 might be the D (7 bases). This CDR3 spans 15 amino acids. With 2 bases removed from V and 5 bases from J, the gap between germline ends came to 12 bases. Germline CDR1 and CDR2: MDHEN and SYDVKM. The CDR3 DNA follows: TGTGCCAGCAGTTTAGGGGGGGCGCGAACCGGGGAGCTGTTTTTT. Residues: CASSLGGARTGELFF.

The chain recombines TRBV29-1 with TRBJ1-1; 7 positions agree with TRBD1. Germline V CDR1 and CDR2: SQVTM, ANQGSEA. This CDR3 comprises 12 residues. Losses at the gene ends were 5 bases for V and 1 base for J; bases not matched to a gene: 1. The CDR3 region is CSVSGGNTEAFF. The CDR3 nucleotides read TGCAGCGTTTCAGGGGGGAACACTGAAGCTTTCTTT.

The chain has TRBV11-1 and TRBJ2-3; 13 bases align to TRBD2. Unmatched junction bases numbered 4, after V lost 6 bases and J lost 1 base. CDR3 size: 16 residues. The germline CDR1 and CDR2 sequences are SGHAT and FQDESV (reference sequence). CDR3 DNA: TGTGCCAGCAGACGGACTAGCGGGAGAGGCACAGATACGCAGTATTTT. Amino acids: CASRRTSGRGTDTQYF.

This chain connects TRBV2 to TRBJ2-5; TRBD2 matches at 11 bases. The J segment lost 1 base and the V segment lost 7 bases, leaving 5 bases of the junction unmatched. CDR1 SNHLY and CDR2 FYNNEI come from the germline V gene. This CDR3 is 15 amino acids long. The CDR3 DNA follows: TGTGCCAGCACCGGAGGACTAGCGGGCCAAGAGACCCAGTACTTC. Amino acid sequence: CASTGGLAGQETQYF.

The rearrangement uses TRBV20-1 and TRBJ2-7; no clear D. This CDR3 region has 17 residues. Germline V gives CDR1 DFQATT, CDR2 SNEGSKA (reference sequence). The ends were cut back, 3 bases at V and 0 bases at J, with 21 bases in the middle. The CDR3 nucleotides read TGCAGTGCTAGTCCCTCCACAATAGAGGCGAGCTCCTACGAGCAGTACTTC. This gives the protein CSASPSTIEASSYEQYF.

This clone was seen only a few times. The chain carries TRBV3-1 (or the pseudogene TRBV3-2) and TRBJ1-3; D gene unclear. The CDR3 is 14 residues long. The germline CDR1 and CDR2 sequences are LGHDT and YNNKEL (reference sequence). V gave up 2 bases and J gave up 1 base, with 6 bases separating them. The CDR3 bases are TGTGCCAGCAGCCAAAGTAGTTCTGGAAACACCATATATTTT. The encoded protein is CASSQSSSGNTIYF.

The V gene is TRBV12-3 or TRBV12-4, the J gene TRBJ2-5; D perhaps matches TRBD1 (6 bases). The CDR3 sequence is 13 residues long. V dropped 6 bases and J dropped 5 bases, with 13 bases sitting between them. This CDR3 is CASSHRVGETQYF. CDR3 DNA sequence: TGTGCCAGCAGCCACAGGGTCGGGGAGACCCAGTACTTC.

The chain uses TRBV5-1 and TRBJ2-3, with 10 nucleotides matching TRBD2. The CDR3 is 18 residues long. Trimming cost V 1 base and J 6 bases; bases outside gene matches: 14. CDR1 and CDR2 from the germline V gene are SGHRS and YFSETQ. In DNA, the CDR3 is TGCGCCAGCAGCTTGACGACCGATAGCGGGGGGCTTCTGGATACGCAGTATTTT. Protein sequence: CASSLTTDSGGLLDTQYF.

This chain links TRBV21-1 with TRBJ1-5; the tabulated D call, TRBD1, remains unverified against the DNA. TRBV21-1 is reported as a pseudogene. The CDR3 spans 19 residues. The CDR3 is CASSKSKGQGDGVNQPQHF. The CDR3 nucleotides read TGTGCCAGCAGCAAATCGAAGGGACAGGGGGACGGAGTCAATCAGCCCCAGCATTTT.

This chain connects TRBV14 to TRBJ2-7, with TRBD1 matching 7 bases. Germline lookup yields CDR1 SGHDN and CDR2 FVKESK. The CDR3 runs 15 residues. Trimming removed 1 base from V and 2 bases from J; junction bases left unmatched: 5. The CDR3 bases are TGTGCCAGCAGCCAAGCAAAGGGGGCGACCTACGAGCAGTACTTC. It yields the protein CASSQAKGATYEQYF.

This clone was detected only a few times. The genes are TRBV30 and TRBJ1-2, with TRBD1 matching over 8 bases. V gave up 2 bases and J gave up 8 bases; unmatched junction bases: 7. This CDR3 has 13 amino acids. Germline CDR1 is GTSNPN and CDR2 is SVGIG (reference sequence). CDR3 loop: CAWSSQGVSGYTF. In DNA form, the CDR3 reads TGTGCCTGGAGTTCACAGGGGGTTAGCGGCTACACCTTC.

This clone was picked up one time. The gene calls are TRBV6-5 and TRBJ2-7; TRBD2 is a possible D gene (5 bases). The CDR3 has 13 amino acids. Trimming cost V 4 bases and J 2 bases, with 9 bases left between them. Per germline, CDR1 MNHEY and CDR2 SVGAGI. The CDR3: CASSFRGAYEQYF. The CDR3 bases are TGTGCCAGCAGTTTCCGGGGTGCCTACGAGCAGTACTTC.

This sequence joins TRBV6-5 and TRBJ2-1; 10 nucleotides align to TRBD1. Germline lookup yields CDR1 MNHEY and CDR2 SVGAGI. The CDR3 has 11 amino acids. J gave up 16 bases and V 4 bases, and 4 bases lay outside the gene matches. CDR3 residues: CASSSGTGEFF. CDR3 in DNA: TGTGCCAGCAGTTCCGGGACAGGGGAATTCTTC.

V is TRBV12-3 or TRBV12-4 and J is TRBJ1-6; 7 bases fit TRBD1. The V gene end was trimmed by 6 bases and the J gene end by 9 bases; junction bases not matched to a gene: 2. This CDR3 is built from 12 residues. The CDR3 nucleotides read TGTGCCAGCAGCCGACAGGGTTCACCCCTCCACTTT. Translating gives CASSRQGSPLHF.

The rearrangement links TRBV19 to TRBJ1-3, with 7 bases matching TRBD1. V lost 6 bases and J lost 0; bases outside the gene matches: 5. The CDR3 totals 15 residues. The germline V gene encodes CDR1 LNHDA and CDR2 SQIVND (reference sequence). CDR3 DNA sequence: TGTGCCAGTAGACTGGACAGGTTCTCTGGAAACACCATATATTTT. Translated, it gives CASRLDRFSGNTIYF.

Here the CDR3 reads CASSLEQGIGELFF. The DNA for the CDR3 is TGCGCCAGCAGCTTGGAACAGGGCATAGGGGAGCTGTTTTTT. The gene calls are TRBV5-1 and TRBJ2-2; possibly TRBD1 for D (6 bases). Looked up from germline, CDR1 is SGHRS and CDR2 is YFSETQ. V was clipped by 0 bases and J by 8 bases, with 11 bases between them. The CDR3 extends over 14 amino acids.

The CDR3 spells CASSPGQGDTGELFF. CDR3 DNA sequence: TGTGCCAGCTCACCGGGACAGGGTGATACCGGGGAGCTGTTTTTT. The gene calls are TRBV18 and TRBJ2-2, with TRBD1 matching over 9 bases. The germline CDR1 and CDR2 sequences are KGHSH and LQKENI. V lost 3 bases and J lost 5; bases outside the gene matches: 4. The CDR3 covers 15 residues.

The genes are TRBV19 and TRBJ2-2; TRBD1 aligns across 7 bases. This CDR3 has 14 residues. Germline V CDR1 and CDR2: LNHDA, SQIVND (reference sequence). The junction had 5 bases not matched to a gene; V was cut back by 10 bases and J by 0 bases. CDR3 sequence: CATDRVANTGELFF. CDR3 nucleotides: TGTGCCACAGACAGGGTCGCGAACACCGGGGAGCTGTTTTTT.

The CDR3 region is CSAGQGDYGYTF. The CDR3 DNA follows: TGCAGCGCCGGACAGGGAGACTATGGCTACACCTTC. The chain has TRBV29-1 and TRBJ1-2, with 8 bases that match TRBD1. The V segment lost 7 bases and the J segment 3 bases; nucleotides outside the gene matches: 4. The germline CDR1 and CDR2 sequences are SQVTM and ANQGSEA. CDR3 length: 12 amino acids.

This clone has at least ten counts. The chain employs TRBV6-5 and TRBJ2-1, with D unresolved. Germline CDR1 reads MNHEY; CDR2 reads SVGAGI. The CDR3 has 11 amino acids. Trimming took off 5 bases at V and 4 bases at J, with 3 bases between the two ends. The CDR3, as DNA: TGTGCCAGCAGTCTTTACAATGAGCAGTTCTTC. Amino acid sequence: CASSLYNEQFF.

The chain uses TRBV19 and TRBJ1-4; a possible D gene is TRBD1 (5 bases). Germline V gene data show CDR1 as LNHDA and CDR2 as SQIVND (reference sequence). The V gene lost 5 bases and the J gene lost 5 bases, with 18 bases spanning the gap. CDR3 length equals 16 residues. DNA of the CDR3: TGTGCCAGTAGTCCCTGGGTAGGGACTGCGAATGAAAAACTGTTTTTT. Its translation: CASSPWVGTANEKLFF.